In this sample, the clone carrying this T cell receptor beta chain turned up a few times. This sample stems from a study of early T cells in non-severe SARS-CoV-2 infection. Using its own MiXCR run on the 5' RACE reads, TCRdb lists one record per CDR3 protein. The sample carries some 60,000 distinct CDR3 sequences, roughly 10% recorded once. Sequences were obtained from whole blood. The sequence was obtained from an adult who was a healthcare worker with PCR-confirmed SARS-CoV-2 infection or an uninfected control (not recorded which).

Here the CDR3 reads CASSPPSRPKAFF. CDR3 DNA sequence: TGTGCCAGCTCACCACCGTCTCGGCCTAAAGCTTTCTTT. The chain is built from TRBV18 and TRBJ1-1; D gene unclear. The CDR3 sequence is 13 residues long. The germline CDR1 and CDR2 sequences are KGHSH and LQKENI. Trimming stripped 0 bases from V and 9 bases from J, with 11 bases between.